A selection of T cell receptor beta chains follows, all from one sample in a study of neurological immune-mediated disorders. TCRdb processed the 5' RACE reads anew with MiXCR; each CDR3 protein has one entry. Of some 80,000 distinct CDR3 sequences listed, 4.3% are singletons. Sequences were obtained from PBMCs. The receptors derive from an older woman with multiple sclerosis. CDR3s include the opening cysteine and the closing phenylalanine or tryptophan. Fields, in order: clone size, D gene, V gene, CDR3 protein. D genes are given only for firm matches. The listing skips clone size in some rows; elsewhere it reads once, few, many or a size class.

clone_size: many
d_call: .
v_call: TRBV12-3/TRBV12-4
cdr3_aa: CASSPPRDSRPNEQFF

clone_size: many
d_call: TRBD2
v_call: TRBV12-3/TRBV12-4
cdr3_aa: CASSFSLGGGKHNEQFF

clone_size: many
d_call: .
v_call: TRBV12-3/TRBV12-4
cdr3_aa: CASSLLGAEYTF

clone_size: many
d_call: .
v_call: TRBV15
cdr3_aa: CATSVLGITEAFF

clone_size: many
d_call: TRBD1
v_call: TRBV7-2
cdr3_aa: CASSFPDRGEVDYGYTF

clone_size: once
d_call: TRBD2
v_call: TRBV6-1
cdr3_aa: CASSEAVAGGPFTDTQYF

clone_size: once
d_call: .
v_call: TRBV7-2
cdr3_aa: CASSLGGSGPYEQYF

clone_size: many
d_call: .
v_call: TRBV7-2
cdr3_aa: CASSLSLGTGELFF

clone_size: many
d_call: TRBD1
v_call: TRBV20-1
cdr3_aa: CSARDDRGRGGYTF

clone_size: many
d_call: .
v_call: TRBV7-2
cdr3_aa: CASSFYRLDGYTF

clone_size: many
d_call: .
v_call: TRBV6-1
cdr3_aa: CASSQEGYTEAFF

clone_size: many
d_call: .
v_call: TRBV7-9
cdr3_aa: CASSFGPGQYF

clone_size: many
d_call: .
v_call: TRBV18
cdr3_aa: CASSPIEQETQYF

clone_size: many
d_call: .
v_call: TRBV12-3/TRBV12-4
cdr3_aa: CASSSLRGNQPQHF

clone_size: many
d_call: .
v_call: TRBV27
cdr3_aa: CASGTQGGPREKLFF

clone_size: many
d_call: TRBD1
v_call: TRBV14
cdr3_aa: CASSLSFGQGPNTGELFF

clone_size: many
d_call: .
v_call: TRBV28
cdr3_aa: CASSSSTTLGGIQYF

clone_size: many
d_call: .
v_call: TRBV5-1
cdr3_aa: CASSLDGRETSPLHF

clone_size: many
d_call: .
v_call: TRBV20-1
cdr3_aa: CSAPSRANTEAFF

clone_size: many
d_call: .
v_call: TRBV5-1
cdr3_aa: CASSLVAGEGTGELFF

clone_size: many
d_call: TRBD1
v_call: TRBV28
cdr3_aa: CASNLDRVVETQYF

clone_size: many
d_call: TRBD2
v_call: TRBV20-1
cdr3_aa: CSARDYIRGDLQETQYF

clone_size: many
d_call: .
v_call: TRBV7-2
cdr3_aa: CASSLGQAQETQYF

clone_size: many
d_call: TRBD1
v_call: TRBV6-5
cdr3_aa: CASSYSIQGASYNEQFF

clone_size: .
d_call: .
v_call: TRBV18
cdr3_aa: CASSPEGLVNEQFF

clone_size: many
d_call: .
v_call: TRBV5-1
cdr3_aa: CASSLHSNRDTRDSPLHF

clone_size: many
d_call: TRBD1
v_call: TRBV4-1
cdr3_aa: CASSRAGTGNNEQYF

clone_size: many
d_call: .
v_call: TRBV5-1
cdr3_aa: CASSLVSGNTEAFF

clone_size: many
d_call: TRBD1
v_call: TRBV20-1
cdr3_aa: CSPDRGSSPLHF

clone_size: many
d_call: .
v_call: TRBV5-1
cdr3_aa: CASSLEGGAMNTEAFF

clone_size: many
d_call: TRBD2
v_call: TRBV20-1
cdr3_aa: CSARPASGPTGELFF

clone_size: many
d_call: .
v_call: TRBV15
cdr3_aa: CATSTDPARGYTF

clone_size: many
d_call: TRBD2
v_call: TRBV25-1
cdr3_aa: CASSEWKRGGAYTQYF

clone_size: many
d_call: .
v_call: TRBV10-1
cdr3_aa: CASSESPRIGELFF

clone_size: many
d_call: .
v_call: TRBV3-1
cdr3_aa: CASRQVQGSSGANVLTF

clone_size: .
d_call: .
v_call: TRBV2
cdr3_aa: CASSVMNSYGYTF

clone_size: many
d_call: .
v_call: TRBV12-3/TRBV12-4
cdr3_aa: CASSLPARLTDTQYF

clone_size: many
d_call: .
v_call: TRBV20-1
cdr3_aa: CSADRVNTGELFF

clone_size: many
d_call: TRBD1
v_call: TRBV20-1
cdr3_aa: CSATHGEGAGNGYTF

clone_size: many
d_call: .
v_call: TRBV6-6
cdr3_aa: CASSYSRGTYNEQFF

clone_size: many
d_call: .
v_call: TRBV6-6
cdr3_aa: CASSSGLVSPLHF

clone_size: many
d_call: .
v_call: TRBV20-1
cdr3_aa: CSASSGFPTQPQHF

clone_size: few
d_call: .
v_call: TRBV5-1
cdr3_aa: CASRYSSSTDTQYF

clone_size: many
d_call: .
v_call: TRBV5-1
cdr3_aa: CASSLGQEGWTEAFF

clone_size: .
d_call: .
v_call: TRBV19
cdr3_aa: CASSSAATNYGYTF

clone_size: many
d_call: .
v_call: TRBV5-1
cdr3_aa: CASSRTGYDEQYF

clone_size: many
d_call: .
v_call: TRBV20-1
cdr3_aa: CSAKTESNQPQHF

clone_size: many
d_call: .
v_call: TRBV20-1
cdr3_aa: CSAPPLTGPKGYTF

clone_size: many
d_call: .
v_call: TRBV5-1
cdr3_aa: CASSLAGSLNYEQYF

clone_size: many
d_call: .
v_call: TRBV10-1
cdr3_aa: CASSESLGAAGELFF

clone_size: many
d_call: .
v_call: TRBV7-9
cdr3_aa: CASSPTALHSGNTIYF

clone_size: many
d_call: TRBD1
v_call: TRBV12-3/TRBV12-4
cdr3_aa: CASSSGQGARGQPQHF

clone_size: many
d_call: .
v_call: TRBV12-3/TRBV12-4
cdr3_aa: CASEAGQTTADTQYF

clone_size: many
d_call: .
v_call: TRBV2
cdr3_aa: CASSEWGVYSPLHF

clone_size: many
d_call: TRBD1
v_call: TRBV5-1
cdr3_aa: CASSLLQGIRETQYF

clone_size: many
d_call: .
v_call: TRBV10-2
cdr3_aa: CASQDRYNQPQHF

clone_size: many
d_call: .
v_call: TRBV27
cdr3_aa: CASSLFAVVGLSYEQYF

clone_size: many
d_call: .
v_call: TRBV20-1
cdr3_aa: CSASVKNTEAFF

clone_size: many
d_call: .
v_call: TRBV5-1
cdr3_aa: CASSLGTGMDTQYF

clone_size: many
d_call: .
v_call: TRBV6-1
cdr3_aa: CASSKEGWSNQPQHF